The sequence of this T cell receptor (beta chain) was determined in a study of T cell changes during pregnancy in multiple sclerosis (dated by TCRdb to the late 2010s). With respect to the entire study: Changes in the T cell repertoire over the course of pregnancy were examined in this study in women with multiple sclerosis.

Concerning this clone itself: There is no known antigen for this receptor. Base qualities are not at hand, and no much larger clone is one base apart.

The protocol used for the library was the immunoSEQ multiplex PCR assay. The immuneACCESS repertoire file appears here via TCRdb, limited to in-frame rearrangements. These files lack a portion of the clones; in checked studies, under half of the deficit traces to unresolved V genes, and the cause of the others is not known. This sample is represented by over 65,000 clones; roughly 92% of them were singletons. The leading ten clones occupy about 2.5% of the sample. Taken from cysteine to phenylalanine, the CDR3 has 21 residues. The retained sequence is limited to the CDR3, 63 bases, with the frame set at the first base.

The origin of this receptor is a female donor with multiple sclerosis, enrolled in a pregnancy study. Here the chain combines TRBV12-2 and TRBJ2-7; the listed D gene, TRBD1, was not tested against the DNA. TRBV12-2 is assigned pseudogene status. This specimen consisted of peripheral blood, obtained in the first trimester of pregnancy. The DNA reads TGTGCAAGTCGCTTAGCGACCGATTTCGGTTCAGACAGTCGCGAAGTCTACGAGCAGTACTTC. This translates into CASRLATDFGSDSREVYEQYF.